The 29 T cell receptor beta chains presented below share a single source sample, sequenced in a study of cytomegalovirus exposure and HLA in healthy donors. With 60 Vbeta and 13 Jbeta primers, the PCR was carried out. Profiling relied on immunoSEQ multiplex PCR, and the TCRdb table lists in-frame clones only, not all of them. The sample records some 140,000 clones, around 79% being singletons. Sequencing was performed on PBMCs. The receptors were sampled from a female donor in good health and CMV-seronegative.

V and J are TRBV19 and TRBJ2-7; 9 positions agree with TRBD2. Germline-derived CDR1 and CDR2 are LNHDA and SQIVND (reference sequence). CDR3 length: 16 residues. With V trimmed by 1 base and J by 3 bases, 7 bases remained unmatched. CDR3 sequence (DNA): TGTGCCAGTAGTATAGTTGGGCGGGGGGGCGACTACGAGCAGTACTTC. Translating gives CASSIVGRGGDYEQYF.

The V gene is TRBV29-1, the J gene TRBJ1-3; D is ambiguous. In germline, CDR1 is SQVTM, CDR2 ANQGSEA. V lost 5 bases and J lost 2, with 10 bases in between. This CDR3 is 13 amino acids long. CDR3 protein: CSVSDNAGNTIYF. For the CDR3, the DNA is TGCAGCGTTAGTGACAACGCTGGAAACACCATATATTTT.

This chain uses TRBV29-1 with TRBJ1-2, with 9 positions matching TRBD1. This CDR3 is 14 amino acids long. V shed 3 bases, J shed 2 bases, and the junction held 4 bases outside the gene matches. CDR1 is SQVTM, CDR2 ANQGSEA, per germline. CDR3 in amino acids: CSVDSDRGNYGYTF. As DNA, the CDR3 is TGCAGCGTTGACTCCGACAGGGGGAACTATGGCTACACCTTC. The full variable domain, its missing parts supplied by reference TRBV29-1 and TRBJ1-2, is SAVISQKPSRDICQRGTSLTIQCQVDSQVTMMFWYRQQPGQSLTLIATANQGSEATYESGFVIDKFPISRPNLTFSTLTVSNMSPEDSSIYLCSVDSDRGNYGYTFGSGTRLTVV.

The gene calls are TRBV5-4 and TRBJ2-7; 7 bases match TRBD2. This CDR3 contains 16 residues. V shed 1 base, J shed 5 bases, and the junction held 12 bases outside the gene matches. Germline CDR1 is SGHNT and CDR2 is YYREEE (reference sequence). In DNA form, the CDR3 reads TGTGCCAGCAGCTTGCGAGGGAGGGCCACAATGAACGAGCAGTACTTC. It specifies CASSLRGRATMNEQYF.

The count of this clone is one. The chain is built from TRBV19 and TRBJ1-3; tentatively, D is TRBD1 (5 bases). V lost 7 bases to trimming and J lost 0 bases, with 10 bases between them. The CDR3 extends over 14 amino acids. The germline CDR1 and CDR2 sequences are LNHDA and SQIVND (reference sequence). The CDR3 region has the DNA TGTGCCAGTAATCGGGGGAACTCTGGAAACACCATATATTTT. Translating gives CASNRGNSGNTIYF.

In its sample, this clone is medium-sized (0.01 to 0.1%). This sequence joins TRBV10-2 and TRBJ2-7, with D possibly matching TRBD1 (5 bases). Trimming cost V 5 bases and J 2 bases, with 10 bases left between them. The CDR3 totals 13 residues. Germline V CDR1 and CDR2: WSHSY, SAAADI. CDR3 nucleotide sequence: TGCGCCAGCAGTAGAACAGGTCCCTACGAGCAGTACTTC. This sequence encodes CASSRTGPYEQYF.

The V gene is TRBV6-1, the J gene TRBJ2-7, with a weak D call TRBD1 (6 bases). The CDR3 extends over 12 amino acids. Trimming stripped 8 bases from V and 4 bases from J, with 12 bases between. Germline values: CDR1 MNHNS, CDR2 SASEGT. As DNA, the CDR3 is TGTGCCAGCCGGGACACGCTTTACGAGCAGTACTTC. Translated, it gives CASRDTLYEQYF.

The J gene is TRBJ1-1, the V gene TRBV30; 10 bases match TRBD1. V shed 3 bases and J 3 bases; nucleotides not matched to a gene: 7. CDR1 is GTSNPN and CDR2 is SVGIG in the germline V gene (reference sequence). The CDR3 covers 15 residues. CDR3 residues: CAWSGGDRGDTEAFF. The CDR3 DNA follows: TGTGCCTGGAGCGGTGGGGACAGGGGTGACACTGAAGCTTTCTTT.

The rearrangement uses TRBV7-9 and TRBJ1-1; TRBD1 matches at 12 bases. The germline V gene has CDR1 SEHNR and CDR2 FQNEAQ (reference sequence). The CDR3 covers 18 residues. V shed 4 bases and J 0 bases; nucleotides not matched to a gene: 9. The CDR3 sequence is CASSSPGTGGAMNTEAFF. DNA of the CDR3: TGTGCCAGCAGCTCTCCCGGGACAGGGGGCGCGATGAACACTGAAGCTTTCTTT.

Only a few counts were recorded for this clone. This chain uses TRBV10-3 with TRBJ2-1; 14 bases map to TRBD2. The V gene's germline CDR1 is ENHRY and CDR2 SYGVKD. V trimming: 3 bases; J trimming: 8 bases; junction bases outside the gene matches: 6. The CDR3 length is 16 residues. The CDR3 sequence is CAISDPGLAGEDEQFF. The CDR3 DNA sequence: TGTGCCATCAGTGACCCGGGACTAGCGGGAGAGGATGAGCAGTTCTTC.

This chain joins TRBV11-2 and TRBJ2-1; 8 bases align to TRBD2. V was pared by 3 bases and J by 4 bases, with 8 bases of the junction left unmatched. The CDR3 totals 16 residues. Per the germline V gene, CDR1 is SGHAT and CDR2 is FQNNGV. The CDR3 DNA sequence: TGTGCCAGCAGCTTTAAACCGGGACTAGTTTACAATGAGCAGTTCTTC. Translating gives CASSFKPGLVYNEQFF.

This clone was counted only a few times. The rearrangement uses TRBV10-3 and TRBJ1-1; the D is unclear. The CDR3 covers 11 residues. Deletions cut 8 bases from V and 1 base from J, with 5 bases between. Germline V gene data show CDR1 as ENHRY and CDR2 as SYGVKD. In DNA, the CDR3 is TGTGCCATCCTAGCGAACACTGAAGCTTTCTTT. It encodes CAILANTEAFF.

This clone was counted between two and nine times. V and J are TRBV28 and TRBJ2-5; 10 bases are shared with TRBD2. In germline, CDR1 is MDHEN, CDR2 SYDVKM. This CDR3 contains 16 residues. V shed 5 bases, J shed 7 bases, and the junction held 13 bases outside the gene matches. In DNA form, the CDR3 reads TGTGCCAGCAGTCCTCTAAGAGCGGGGGGGGCCGGGACCCAGTACTTC. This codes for CASSPLRAGGAGTQYF. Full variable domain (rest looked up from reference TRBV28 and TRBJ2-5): DVKVTQSSRYLVKRTGEKVFLECVQDMDHENMFWYRQDPGLGLRLIYFSYDVKMKEKGDIPEGYSVSREKKERFSLILESASTNQTSMYLCASSPLRAGGAGTQYFGPGTRLLVL.

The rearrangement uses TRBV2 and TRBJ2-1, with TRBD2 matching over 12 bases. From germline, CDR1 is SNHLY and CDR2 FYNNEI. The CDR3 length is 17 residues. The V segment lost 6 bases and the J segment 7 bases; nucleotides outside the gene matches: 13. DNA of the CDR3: TGTGCCAGCAGCCCCCCGGGACTAGCGGGTTCCGGGAATGAGCAGTTCTTC. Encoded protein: CASSPPGLAGSGNEQFF. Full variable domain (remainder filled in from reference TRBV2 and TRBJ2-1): EPEVTQTPSHQVTQMGQEVILRCVPISNHLYFYWYRQILGQKVEFLVSFYNNEISEKSEIFDDQFSVERPDGSNFTLKIRSTKLEDSAMYFCASSPPGLAGSGNEQFFGPGTRLTVL.

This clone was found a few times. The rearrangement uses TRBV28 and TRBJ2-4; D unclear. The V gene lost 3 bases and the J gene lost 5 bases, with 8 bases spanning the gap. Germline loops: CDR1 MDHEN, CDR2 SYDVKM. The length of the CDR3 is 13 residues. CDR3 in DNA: TGTGCCAGCAGTTTGGGCAGTCAAAACATTCAGTACTTC. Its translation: CASSLGSQNIQYF.

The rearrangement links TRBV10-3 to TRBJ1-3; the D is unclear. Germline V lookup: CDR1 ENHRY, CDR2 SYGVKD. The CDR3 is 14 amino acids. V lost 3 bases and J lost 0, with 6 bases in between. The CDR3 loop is CAISETISGNTIYF. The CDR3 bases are TGTGCCATCAGTGAAACAATCTCTGGAAACACCATATATTTT.

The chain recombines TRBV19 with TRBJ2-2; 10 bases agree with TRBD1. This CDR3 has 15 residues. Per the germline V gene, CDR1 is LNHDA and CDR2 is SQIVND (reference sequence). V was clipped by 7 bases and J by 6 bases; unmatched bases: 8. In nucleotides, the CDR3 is TGTGCCAGTATAGAGGGACAGGGGTTCGCCGGGGAGCTGTTTTTT. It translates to CASIEGQGFAGELFF.

The CDR3 sequence is CASRTGQGTEAFF. Here the CDR3 DNA reads TGTGCCAGCAGAACGGGACAGGGGACTGAAGCTTTCTTT. V usage is TRBV14 and J usage is TRBJ1-1; 10 nucleotides align to TRBD1. CDR1 SGHDN and CDR2 FVKESK come from the germline V gene. The CDR3 extends over 13 amino acids. The trim removed 6 bases at V and 5 bases at J, leaving 3 bases unmatched.

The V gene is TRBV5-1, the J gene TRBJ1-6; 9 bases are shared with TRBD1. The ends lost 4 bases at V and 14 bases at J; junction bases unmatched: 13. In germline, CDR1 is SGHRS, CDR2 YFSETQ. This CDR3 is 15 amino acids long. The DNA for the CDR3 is TGCGCCAGCAGCCTCTCTCCGGGACAGGGTGGTACCCTCCACTTT. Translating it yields CASSLSPGQGGTLHF.

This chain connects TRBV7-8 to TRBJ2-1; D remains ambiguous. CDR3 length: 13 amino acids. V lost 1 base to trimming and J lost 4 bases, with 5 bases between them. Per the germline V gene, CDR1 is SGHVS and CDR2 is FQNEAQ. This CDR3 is CASSLGHYNEQFF. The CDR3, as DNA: TGTGCCAGCAGCTTAGGACATTACAATGAGCAGTTCTTC. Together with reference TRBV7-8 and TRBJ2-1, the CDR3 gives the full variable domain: GAGVSQSPRYKVAKRGQDVALRCDPISGHVSLFWYQQALGQGPEFLTYFQNEAQLDKSGLPSDRFFAERPEGSVSTLKIQRTQQEDSAVYLCASSLGHYNEQFFGPGTRLTVL.

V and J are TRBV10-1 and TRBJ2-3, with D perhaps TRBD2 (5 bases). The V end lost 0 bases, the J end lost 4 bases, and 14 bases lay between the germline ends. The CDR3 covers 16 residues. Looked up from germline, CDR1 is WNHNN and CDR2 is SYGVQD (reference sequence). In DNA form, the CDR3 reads TGCGCCAGCAGTGAGTCTGGTCGGAGGTGGGCAGATACGCAGTATTTT. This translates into CASSESGRRWADTQYF.

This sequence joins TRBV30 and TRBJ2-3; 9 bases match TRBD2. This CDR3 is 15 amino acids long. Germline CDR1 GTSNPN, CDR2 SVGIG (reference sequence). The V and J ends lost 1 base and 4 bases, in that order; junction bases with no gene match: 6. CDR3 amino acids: CAWSARAGGPDTQYF. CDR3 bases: TGTGCCTGGAGTGCCCGTGCGGGGGGGCCAGATACGCAGTATTTT.

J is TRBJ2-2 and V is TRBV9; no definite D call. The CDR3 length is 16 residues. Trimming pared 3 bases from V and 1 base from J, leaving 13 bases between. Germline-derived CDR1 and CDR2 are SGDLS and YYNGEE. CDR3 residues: CASSAYSSQNTGELFF. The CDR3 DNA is TGTGCCAGCAGCGCTTACTCGAGTCAGAACACCGGGGAGCTGTTTTTT.

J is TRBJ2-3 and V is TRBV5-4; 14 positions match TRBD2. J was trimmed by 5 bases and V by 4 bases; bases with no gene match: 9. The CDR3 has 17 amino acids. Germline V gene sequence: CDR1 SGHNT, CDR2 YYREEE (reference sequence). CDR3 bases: TGTGCCAGCAGCGTGGGACTAGCGGGAGAAAGGAGAGATACGCAGTATTTT. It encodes CASSVGLAGERRDTQYF.

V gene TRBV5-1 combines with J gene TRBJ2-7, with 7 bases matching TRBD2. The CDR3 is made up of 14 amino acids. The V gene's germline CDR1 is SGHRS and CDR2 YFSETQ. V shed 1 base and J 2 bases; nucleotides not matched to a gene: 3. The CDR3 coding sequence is TGCGCCAGCAGCTTGATGGGAGGGCCCTACGAGCAGTACTTC. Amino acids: CASSLMGGPYEQYF.

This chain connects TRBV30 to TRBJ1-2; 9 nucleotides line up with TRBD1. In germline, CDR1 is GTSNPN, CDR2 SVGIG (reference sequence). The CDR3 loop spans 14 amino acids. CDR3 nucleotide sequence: TGTGTTGGGGAACAGGGGGCAAAGAGCTATGGCTACACCTTC. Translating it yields CVGEQGAKSYGYTF.

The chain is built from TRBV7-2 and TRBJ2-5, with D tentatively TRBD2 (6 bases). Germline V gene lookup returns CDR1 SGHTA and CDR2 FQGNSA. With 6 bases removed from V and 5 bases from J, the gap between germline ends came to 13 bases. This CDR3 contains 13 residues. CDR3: CASSRSGTETQYF. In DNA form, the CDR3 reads TGTGCCAGCAGTCGTAGCGGAACGGAGACCCAGTACTTC.

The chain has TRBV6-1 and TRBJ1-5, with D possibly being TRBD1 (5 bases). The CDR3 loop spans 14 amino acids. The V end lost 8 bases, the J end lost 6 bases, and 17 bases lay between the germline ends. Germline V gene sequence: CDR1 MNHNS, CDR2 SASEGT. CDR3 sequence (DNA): TGTGCCAGCGTCCTCCAGGGCTGGGGTCAGCCCCAGCATTTT. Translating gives CASVLQGWGQPQHF.

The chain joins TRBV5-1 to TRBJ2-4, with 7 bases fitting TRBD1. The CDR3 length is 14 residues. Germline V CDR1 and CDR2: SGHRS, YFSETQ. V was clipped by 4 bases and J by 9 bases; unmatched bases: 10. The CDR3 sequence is CASSLGQEGGIQYF. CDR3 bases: TGCGCCAGCAGCCTAGGACAGGAAGGGGGCATTCAGTACTTC.